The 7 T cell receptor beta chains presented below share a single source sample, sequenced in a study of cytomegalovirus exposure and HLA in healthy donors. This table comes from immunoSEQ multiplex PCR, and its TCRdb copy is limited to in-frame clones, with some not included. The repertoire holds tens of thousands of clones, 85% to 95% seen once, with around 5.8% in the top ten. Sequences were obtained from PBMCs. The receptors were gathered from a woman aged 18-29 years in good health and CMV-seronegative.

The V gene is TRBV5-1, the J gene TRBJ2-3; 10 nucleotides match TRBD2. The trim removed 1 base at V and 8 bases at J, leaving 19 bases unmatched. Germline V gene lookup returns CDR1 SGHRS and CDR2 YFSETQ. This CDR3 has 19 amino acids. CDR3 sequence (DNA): TGCGCCAGCAGCTTGCAGGCTAGCGGGAGCAGCTCCGTCGTTGGTACGCAGTATTTT. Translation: CASSLQASGSSSVVGTQYF.

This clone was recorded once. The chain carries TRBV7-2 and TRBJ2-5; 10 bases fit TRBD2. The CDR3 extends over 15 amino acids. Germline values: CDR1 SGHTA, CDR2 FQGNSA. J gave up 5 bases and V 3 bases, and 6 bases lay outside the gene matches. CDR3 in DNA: TGTGCCAGCAGCTTTAGGGGACTAGCGTCGGAGACCCAGTACTTC. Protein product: CASSFRGLASETQYF.

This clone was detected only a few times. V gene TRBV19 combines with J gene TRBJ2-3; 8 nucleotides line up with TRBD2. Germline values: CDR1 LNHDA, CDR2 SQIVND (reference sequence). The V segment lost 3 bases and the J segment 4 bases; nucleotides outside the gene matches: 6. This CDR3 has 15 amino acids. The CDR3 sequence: CASSIGTSPPDTQYF. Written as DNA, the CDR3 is TGTGCCAGTAGTATCGGGACTAGTCCTCCAGATACGCAGTATTTT.

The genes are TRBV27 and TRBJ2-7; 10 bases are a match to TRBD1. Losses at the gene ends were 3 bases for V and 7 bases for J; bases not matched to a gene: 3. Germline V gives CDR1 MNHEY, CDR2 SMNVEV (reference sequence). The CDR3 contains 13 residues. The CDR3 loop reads CASSLTGGWEQYF. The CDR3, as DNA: TGTGCCAGCAGTTTGACAGGGGGCTGGGAGCAGTACTTC.

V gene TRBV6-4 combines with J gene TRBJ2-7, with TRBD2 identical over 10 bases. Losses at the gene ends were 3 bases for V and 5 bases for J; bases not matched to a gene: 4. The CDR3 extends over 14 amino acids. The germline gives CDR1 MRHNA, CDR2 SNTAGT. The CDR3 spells CASSELAGGHEQYF. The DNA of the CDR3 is TGTGCCAGCAGTGAGTTAGCGGGGGGACACGAGCAGTACTTC.

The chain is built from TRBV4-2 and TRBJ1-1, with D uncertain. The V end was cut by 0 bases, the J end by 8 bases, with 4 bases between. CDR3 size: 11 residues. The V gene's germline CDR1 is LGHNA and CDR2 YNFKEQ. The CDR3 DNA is TGTGCCAGCAGCCAAGATACAGAAGCTTTCTTT. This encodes CASSQDTEAFF.

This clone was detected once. CDR3 amino acids: CASRKAGGSYNEQFF. The CDR3 bases are TGTGCCAGCAGAAAAGCGGGAGGGTCCTACAATGAGCAGTTCTTC. The chain recombines TRBV7-6 with TRBJ2-1; 10 bases are a match to TRBD2. The ends lost 6 bases at V and 1 base at J; junction bases unmatched: 3. The CDR3 is 15 amino acids. Germline V gives CDR1 SGHVS, CDR2 FNYEAQ.